The rows below give T cell receptor beta chains drawn from one sample of a study of CD8+ T cells in alopecia areata. Profiling relied on immunoSEQ multiplex PCR, and the TCRdb table lists in-frame clones only, not all of them. This repertoire shows about 200,000 clones, over 55% found once; its top ten account for 1%. This specimen was CD4+ T cells sorted from blood, taken at week 24, from a patient treated with tofacitinib. These receptors were obtained from a human donor with alopecia areata. Each CDR3 is given with its conserved first and last residue. Fields, in order: J gene, D gene, clone size, V gene, CDR3 DNA, CDR3 protein. D genes are given only for firm matches. For some rows the clone size is stated as once, few or many, or as a class when expanded; others skip it.

TRBJ1-1 . . TRBV11-2 TGTGCCAGCAGGTCAAAATCTGAAGCTTTCTTT CASRSKSEAFF
TRBJ1-5 . . TRBV6-1 TGTGCCAGCAGTTCGCAAACGAAACCCCAGCATTTT CASSSQTKPQHF
TRBJ2-5 . . TRBV7-8 TGTGCCAGCAGCTTAGTTGGACCCCAAGAGACCCAGTACTTC CASSLVGPQETQYF
TRBJ2-1 TRBD1 . TRBV7-2 TGTGCCAGCAGCTTAGCCACAGGGGGATACAATGAGCAGTTCTTC CASSLATGGYNEQFF
TRBJ2-7 TRBD1 . TRBV13 TGTGCCAGCAGCTTAGGCATCCCGGGACAGCCATCCTACGAGCAGTACTTC CASSLGIPGQPSYEQYF
TRBJ2-3 . . TRBV9 TGTGCCAGCAGCGAGAGAAGTTATAGCACAGATACGCAGTATTTT CASSERSYSTDTQYF
TRBJ1-2 . . TRBV29-1 TGCAGCGTAGGAGGGAACAGCGGCTACACCTTC CSVGGNSGYTF
TRBJ2-5 . . TRBV7-2 TGTGCCAGCAGCTTAGACGAGACCCAGTACTTC CASSLDETQYF
TRBJ1-1 . once TRBV27 TGTGCCAGCAGTTTAAACAGAAAGAACACTGAAGCTTTCTTT CASSLNRKNTEAFF
TRBJ1-5 . once TRBV30 TGTGCCTGGAGTGCCTTAGGAACGGATCAGCCCCAGCATTTT CAWSALGTDQPQHF
TRBJ1-1 . . TRBV12-5 TGTGCTAGTGGTTTGGTATACGGGGCATCTAACACTGAAGCTTTCTTT CASGLVYGASNTEAFF
TRBJ2-2 . many TRBV7-2 TGTGCCAGCAGCTTACAGGGAATACTCACCGGGGAGCTGTTTTTT CASSLQGILTGELFF
TRBJ2-1 TRBD1 few TRBV29-1 TGCAGCGTCGACAGGGCAGACAATGAGCAGTTCTTC CSVDRADNEQFF
TRBJ1-2 . once TRBV30 TGTGCCTGGGGGACCCAACACTATGGCTACACCTTC CAWGTQHYGYTF
TRBJ2-5 . . TRBV2 TGTGCCAGCAGTGTGGAGGGGGCGAGCAGACAAGAGACCCAGTACTTC CASSVEGASRQETQYF
TRBJ2-5 TRBD1 . TRBV30 TGTGCCTGGAGTGTAGGGACAGGGGGCGGAGAGACCCAGTACTTC CAWSVGTGGGETQYF
TRBJ1-2 . . TRBV19 TGTGCCAGTAGTAGGGAGGGCACAATCTATGGCTACACCTTC CASSREGTIYGYTF
TRBJ2-7 . few TRBV10-3 TGTGCCATCAGTGAGTCGGATGTGCGGGGCGAGCAGTACTTC CAISESDVRGEQYF
TRBJ2-7 TRBD2 few TRBV7-2 TGTGCCAGCAGCCCAGCGGGGGGGCTGGGGGAGCAGTACTTC CASSPAGGLGEQYF
TRBJ2-1 . . TRBV6-1 TGTGCCAGCAAAACGGACATGTTCAATGAGCAGTTCTTC CASKTDMFNEQFF
TRBJ1-1 TRBD1 . TRBV27 TGTGCCAGCAGTCCCCCGGGACAGGGACGTGAAGCTTTCTTT CASSPPGQGREAFF
TRBJ1-1 . . TRBV20-1 TGCAGTGCTAGAGACAACACTGAAGCTTTCTTT CSARDNTEAFF
TRBJ1-2 . . TRBV29-1 TGCAGCGTTGAACTATCCAGGGAAAATGGCTACACCTTC CSVELSRENGYTF
TRBJ1-2 . . TRBV5-5 TGTGCCAGCAGCTTGGATGCGGGGGTTTATGGCTACACCTTC CASSLDAGVYGYTF
TRBJ2-3 . . TRBV29-1 TGCAGCGGACGGGGGTCCGCCCAGGGCACAGATACGCAGTATTTT CSGRGSAQGTDTQYF
TRBJ1-6 . . TRBV2 TGTGCCAGCAGTGTGGATGTACCGTATAATTCACCCCTCCACTTT CASSVDVPYNSPLHF
TRBJ1-1 TRBD1 . TRBV25-1 TGTGCCAGCAGTACCCAGGACAGGGGGCTTACTGAAGCTTTCTTT CASSTQDRGLTEAFF
TRBJ2-2 . . TRBV7-2 TGTGCCAGCAGCAGTGGTTTGGGGAACACCGGGGAGCTGTTTTTT CASSSGLGNTGELFF
TRBJ2-7 . . TRBV23-1 TGCGCCAGCAGTCGCCTCGAGGGAGGGGGGACGTACGAGCAGTACTTC CASSRLEGGGTYEQYF
TRBJ2-7 TRBD1 . TRBV29-1 TGCAGCGTTGTTCCGGGACAGGCATTTTACGAGCAGTACTTC CSVVPGQAFYEQYF
TRBJ1-5 . . TRBV27 TGTGCCAGCAGTTCGGCTACCCGCAATCAGCCCCAGCATTTT CASSSATRNQPQHF
TRBJ2-2 . . TRBV10-3 TGTGCCATCGGGGCAGGGCGCACCGGGGAGCTGTTTTTT CAIGAGRTGELFF
TRBJ1-1 . . TRBV19 TGTGCCAGTAGTAGGCAGGGGAGGGGGAACACTGAAGCTTTCTTT CASSRQGRGNTEAFF
TRBJ2-3 . . TRBV5-1 TGCGCCAGCAGCTTATTACAGGGACGTGGAGATACGCAGTATTTT CASSLLQGRGDTQYF
TRBJ1-1 . . TRBV30 TGTGCCTGGAAGTCCGGGGGCATGAAAACTGAAGCTTTCTTT CAWKSGGMKTEAFF
TRBJ2-3 . . TRBV29-1 TGCAGCGTTGATTCCGTCGGCCTTCGGGATACGCAGTATTTT CSVDSVGLRDTQYF
TRBJ1-5 . . TRBV4-3 TGCGCCAGCAGCCAAGATCTTGCTGCAGGTTATCAGCCCCAGCATTTT CASSQDLAAGYQPQHF
TRBJ2-5 TRBD1 few TRBV29-1 TGCAGCGTTGATTCACCGGGACAGGGAGGTGTGGAGACCCAGTACTTC CSVDSPGQGGVETQYF
TRBJ2-2 . few TRBV2 TGTGCCAGCAGGGCCCAGAGCACCGGGGAGCTGTTTTTT CASRAQSTGELFF
TRBJ2-7 . few TRBV29-1 TGCAGCGTTTCCTTCACTAGAACCTACGAGCAGTACTTC CSVSFTRTYEQYF
TRBJ2-1 . . TRBV18 TGTGCCAGCTCACCGGCCTATGGGACCATCTCCTACAATGAGCAGTTCTTC CASSPAYGTISYNEQFF